This is a list of T cell receptor beta chains from one sample in a study of control samples from healthy donors and cancer patients. The data were produced by immunoSEQ multiplex PCR, yet TCRdb's version contains in-frame clones alone and is incomplete. The sample has about 190,000 clones, over 80% seen once. The sequenced sample was blood. These receptors were taken from a man aged 25 to 40 in good health. Both conserved end residues are part of each CDR3. D genes are given only for firm matches. Clone size is given for some rows only: seen once, a few or many times, or a class if the clone is expanded.

abundance: -; v_gene: TRBV5-4; j_gene: TRBJ2-3; d_gene: TRBD1; CDR3aa: CASSSQGALAQYF; CDR3nt: TGTGCCAGCAGCTCGCAGGGGGCACTGGCGCAGTATTTT
abundance: -; v_gene: TRBV3-1/TRBV3-2; j_gene: TRBJ1-1; d_gene: -; CDR3aa: CASSLRGLAAFF; CDR3nt: TGTGCCAGCAGCCTCAGGGGTCTAGCCGCTTTCTTT
abundance: -; v_gene: TRBV4-1; j_gene: TRBJ1-1; d_gene: -; CDR3aa: CASSQSPSRANTEAFF; CDR3nt: TGCGCCAGCAGCCAATCTCCCAGCAGGGCGAACACTGAAGCTTTCTTT
abundance: -; v_gene: TRBV5-4; j_gene: TRBJ2-1; d_gene: -; CDR3aa: CASSLQGLSYNEQFF; CDR3nt: TGTGCCAGCAGCCTACAGGGTTTATCTTACAATGAGCAGTTCTTC
abundance: -; v_gene: TRBV5-4; j_gene: TRBJ2-6; d_gene: -; CDR3aa: CASSGYSGANVLTF; CDR3nt: TGTGCCAGCAGCGGCTACTCTGGGGCCAACGTCCTGACTTTC
abundance: -; v_gene: TRBV6-4; j_gene: TRBJ2-1; d_gene: TRBD2; CDR3aa: CASSDSASGGARNEQFF; CDR3nt: TGTGCCAGCAGTGACTCAGCTAGCGGGGGGGCCCGCAATGAGCAGTTCTTC
abundance: once; v_gene: TRBV15; j_gene: TRBJ2-5; d_gene: -; CDR3aa: CATSRNPGLLQETQYF; CDR3nt: TGTGCCACCAGCAGAAATCCGGGGCTCCTCCAAGAGACCCAGTACTTC
abundance: -; v_gene: TRBV6-2/TRBV6-3; j_gene: TRBJ1-2; d_gene: TRBD1; CDR3aa: CASSAPAYRGNYGYTF; CDR3nt: TGTGCCAGCAGTGCACCCGCCTACAGGGGGAACTATGGCTACACCTTC
abundance: -; v_gene: TRBV19; j_gene: TRBJ2-4; d_gene: -; CDR3aa: CASSLDRAKNIQYF; CDR3nt: TGTGCCAGTAGCCTCGACAGGGCCAAAAACATTCAGTACTTC
abundance: -; v_gene: TRBV10-3; j_gene: TRBJ2-1; d_gene: TRBD1; CDR3aa: CAISTGQGYSYNEQFF; CDR3nt: TGTGCCATCAGTACAGGACAGGGGTACTCCTACAATGAGCAGTTCTTC
abundance: -; v_gene: TRBV29-1; j_gene: TRBJ2-7; d_gene: -; CDR3aa: CSVVVAGEEQYF; CDR3nt: TGCAGCGTTGTGGTGGCAGGGGAGGAGCAGTACTTC